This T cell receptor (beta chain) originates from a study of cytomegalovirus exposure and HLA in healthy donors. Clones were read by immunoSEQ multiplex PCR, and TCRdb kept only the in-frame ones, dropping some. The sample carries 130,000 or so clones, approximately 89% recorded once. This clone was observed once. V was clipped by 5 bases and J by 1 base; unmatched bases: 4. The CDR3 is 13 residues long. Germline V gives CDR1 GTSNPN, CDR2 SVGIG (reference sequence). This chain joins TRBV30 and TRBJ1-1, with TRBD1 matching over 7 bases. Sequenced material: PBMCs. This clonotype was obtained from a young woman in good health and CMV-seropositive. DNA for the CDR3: TGTGCCTGGTTAACAGGGGCGAACACTGAAGCTTTCTTT. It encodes CAWLTGANTEAFF.